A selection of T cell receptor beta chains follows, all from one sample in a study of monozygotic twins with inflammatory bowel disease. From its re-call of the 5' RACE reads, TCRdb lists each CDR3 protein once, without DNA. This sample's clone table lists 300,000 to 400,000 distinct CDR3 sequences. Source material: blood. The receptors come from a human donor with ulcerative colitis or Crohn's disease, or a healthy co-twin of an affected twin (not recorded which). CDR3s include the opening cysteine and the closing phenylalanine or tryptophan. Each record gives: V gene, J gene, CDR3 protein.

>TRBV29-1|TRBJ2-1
CSVENSGTSGVYNEQFF
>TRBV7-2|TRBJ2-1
CASSYSGEQFF
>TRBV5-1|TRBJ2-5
CASSDLGGNQETQYF
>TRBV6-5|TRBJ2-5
CASSWDRGLETQYF
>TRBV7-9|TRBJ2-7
CASSPLQSYEQYF
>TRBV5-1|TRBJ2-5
CASSLTSGYQETQYF
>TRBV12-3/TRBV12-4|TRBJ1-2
CASTSYRQGGGYTF
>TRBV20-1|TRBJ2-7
CSARDLTGQYEQYF
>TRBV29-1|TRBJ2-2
CSGGASDTGELFF
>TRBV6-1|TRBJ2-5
CASSELTIQETQYF
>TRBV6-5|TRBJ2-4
CASSAGNIQYF
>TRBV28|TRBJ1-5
CASSQGRLSNQPQHF
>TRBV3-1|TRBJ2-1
CASSLRRGYLYNEQFF
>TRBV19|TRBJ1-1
CASSPPGRHRTVAFF
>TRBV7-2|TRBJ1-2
CASSFDRGDGYTF
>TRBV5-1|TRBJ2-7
CASSLAGGISYEQYF
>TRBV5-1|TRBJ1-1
CASSGQGDTEAFF
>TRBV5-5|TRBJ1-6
CASSLISPGSNSPLHF
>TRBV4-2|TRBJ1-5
CASSQGPGVSNQPQHF
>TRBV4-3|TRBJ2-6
CASSPSGGAGANVLTF
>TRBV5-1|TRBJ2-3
CASSMLPPGQGVADTQYF
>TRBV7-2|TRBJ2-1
CASRGTGNEQFF
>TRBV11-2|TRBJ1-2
CASSLVFFPGTYGYTF